Listed below are T cell receptor beta chains from one sample, sequenced in a study of shared clonotypes between healthy human individuals. TCRdb's copy holds only in-frame clones and misses some; the assay was immunoSEQ multiplex PCR. The table lists roughly 120,000 clones, about 63% of them singletons. The sequenced sample was memory CD8+ T cells sorted from blood. Every receptor here comes from a woman under 40 in good health. Each CDR3 is given with its conserved first and last residue. A D gene is named only where the DNA matches it firmly. Clone size is given for some rows only: seen once, a few or many times, or a class if the clone is expanded.

v_gene	d_gene	j_gene	abundance	CDR3nt	CDR3aa
TRBV19	NA	TRBJ2-2	once	TGTGCCAGTAGCAAGGGGTGGGAGCCCCACACCGGGGAGCTGTTTTTT	CASSKGWEPHTGELFF
TRBV7-9	TRBD2	TRBJ2-1	NA	TGTGCCAGCAGCTTAGCCCTAGCGGGGGACTACAATGAGCAGTTCTTC	CASSLALAGDYNEQFF
TRBV7-9	TRBD1	TRBJ2-6	NA	TGTGCCAGCAGCTTATTGGGGACAGGGCCCTCTGGGGCCAACGTCCTGACTTTC	CASSLLGTGPSGANVLTF
TRBV25-1	TRBD1	TRBJ1-1	NA	TGTGCCAGCAGTGAGGGACAGCCCACTGAAGCTTTCTTT	CASSEGQPTEAFF
TRBV7-8	TRBD2	TRBJ2-1	NA	TGTGCCAGCAGCTTAGGGGTAGCGGGTTATGAGCAGTTCTTC	CASSLGVAGYEQFF
TRBV18	TRBD2	TRBJ2-5	NA	TGTGCCAGCCAAAAGACTAGCAGTAACAAAGAGACCCAGTACTTC	CASQKTSSNKETQYF
TRBV30	NA	TRBJ1-4	once	TGTGCCTGGGCCGAGAAGGTACTGTTTTTT	CAWAEKVLFF
TRBV11-2	NA	TRBJ2-7	NA	TGTGCCAGCAGCTTTCTCGGGGACCCCTCCTACGAGCAGTACTTC	CASSFLGDPSYEQYF
TRBV29-1	NA	TRBJ2-1	NA	TGCAGCGTTGAAAGGTTCCAGGGCACATCCTACAATGAGCAGTTCTTC	CSVERFQGTSYNEQFF
TRBV4-1	TRBD2	TRBJ2-7	few	TGCGCCAGCAGCCAAATATATAGCGGGAGTTACGAGCAGTACTTC	CASSQIYSGSYEQYF
TRBV5-5	TRBD1	TRBJ1-2	NA	TGTGCCAGCCGGCCAGGGACAGCTAATGGCTACACCTTC	CASRPGTANGYTF
TRBV28	NA	TRBJ2-5	NA	TGTGCCAGCAGTTCTGGGGGTCCCAGAAAGACCCAGTACTTC	CASSSGGPRKTQYF
TRBV27	NA	TRBJ2-5	NA	TGTGCTCGTTCGGGGGAGACCCAGTACTTC	CARSGETQYF
TRBV5-6	NA	TRBJ1-2	NA	TGTGCCAGCAGCCTCCCAGGGACTCAGGCGAACTATGGCTACACCTTC	CASSLPGTQANYGYTF
TRBV5-8	NA	TRBJ2-3	NA	TGTGCCAGCAGCTTGGACAGGGCAGGCGATACGCAGTATTTT	CASSLDRAGDTQYF
TRBV6-1	TRBD2	TRBJ2-7	many	TGTGCCATCAGTGAGTCGCGGGAGGGCTACGAGCAGTACTTC	CAISESREGYEQYF
TRBV15	TRBD2	TRBJ2-1	NA	TGTGCCACCAGCAGAGAGGCAAGCGGGACGTACAATGAGCAGTTCTTC	CATSREASGTYNEQFF
TRBV7-9	NA	TRBJ1-1	NA	TGTGCCAGCAGCGAGACTGTGAACACTGAAGCTTTCTTT	CASSETVNTEAFF
TRBV5-1	TRBD2	TRBJ2-1	NA	TGCGCCAGCAGCTTGGGGGCGGGAGGGCCCAATGAGCAGTTCTTC	CASSLGAGGPNEQFF
TRBV6-6	TRBD2	TRBJ2-7	NA	TGTGCCAGCAGGGGGACTAGCAGCTCCTACGAGCAGTACTTC	CASRGTSSSYEQYF
TRBV28	NA	TRBJ2-1	NA	TGTGCCAGCGGACTTCAGTCGGGGTGGGGGACCAGCTCCTACAATGAGCAGTTCTTC	CASGLQSGWGTSSYNEQFF
TRBV19	NA	TRBJ2-1	NA	TGTGCCAGTAGTCTAACATCGGTTGAGGAGCAGTTCTTC	CASSLTSVEEQFF
TRBV30	NA	TRBJ2-7	NA	TGTGCCTGTCGTAGGGGCGAGCAGTACTTC	CACRRGEQYF
TRBV27	NA	TRBJ2-7	NA	TGTGCCAGTCCCCTTTACGAGCAGTACTTC	CASPLYEQYF
TRBV7-9	NA	TRBJ2-1	NA	TGTGCCAGCAGCTTACGAAGCGAGTCCTACAATGAGCAGTTCTTC	CASSLRSESYNEQFF
TRBV28	NA	TRBJ1-2	NA	TGTGCCAGCAGTTTAAGGGCCAACTATGGCTACACCTTC	CASSLRANYGYTF
TRBV7-6	NA	TRBJ2-7	many	TGTGCCAGCAGCTCCGGTCCGAACTACGAGCAGTACTTC	CASSSGPNYEQYF
TRBV11-2	NA	TRBJ2-3	NA	TGTGCCAGCAGCTTATACAGCCAGAAGGGTGCAGATACGCAGTATTTT	CASSLYSQKGADTQYF
TRBV28	NA	TRBJ2-1	NA	TGTGCCAGCAGTTTGTGGCACCCCTTCAATGAGCAGTTCTTC	CASSLWHPFNEQFF
TRBV10-3	TRBD1	TRBJ2-7	NA	TGTGCCATCAGTGCCGGGACAGGGGGCTCCTACGAGCAGTACTTC	CAISAGTGGSYEQYF
TRBV5-5	TRBD1	TRBJ2-7	NA	TGTGCCAGCAGCTTTGGGACAGGGGACTACGAGCAGTACTTC	CASSFGTGDYEQYF
TRBV13	TRBD1	TRBJ1-1	NA	TGTGCCACTCGTACCGGGACAGGTGTGAACACTGAAGCTTTCTTT	CATRTGTGVNTEAFF
TRBV30	NA	TRBJ2-1	NA	TGTGGGGGGGACTGGGGCATCTACAATGAGCAGTTCTTC	CGGDWGIYNEQFF
TRBV27	NA	TRBJ2-7	NA	TGTGCCAGCAGTTTAAGGTCGGGGAGCTCCTACGAGCAGTACTTC	CASSLRSGSSYEQYF
TRBV10-3	NA	TRBJ2-2	NA	TGTGCCATCAGTGATAAGGCAGGGAGGCCCGGGGAGCTGTTTTTT	CAISDKAGRPGELFF
TRBV15	NA	TRBJ2-3	NA	TGTGCCACCAGCAGAGAAGGGGCACCCACAGATACGCAGTATTTT	CATSREGAPTDTQYF
TRBV7-2	TRBD2	TRBJ2-5	NA	TGTGCCAGCAGCCCTTTGCTGCGGGGAGGGCGAGGAGGCGAGACCCAGTACTTC	CASSPLLRGGRGGETQYF
TRBV7-8	TRBD2	TRBJ2-7	few	TGTGCCAGCAGCTTAGCCGCTAGCGGGAGCGAGCAGTACTTC	CASSLAASGSEQYF
TRBV25-1	NA	TRBJ2-7	once	TGTGCCAGCAGTTCCAGACCCGCGTCCGGGGACTACGAGCAGTACTTC	CASSSRPASGDYEQYF
TRBV6-4	TRBD1	TRBJ1-1	NA	TGTGCCAGCAGTGATCTACAGGGGTACACTGAAGCTTTCTTT	CASSDLQGYTEAFF
TRBV2	TRBD2	TRBJ2-7	NA	TGTGCCAGCAGTCCAACTAGCGGGACTTTTGGGAACGAGCAGTACTTC	CASSPTSGTFGNEQYF
TRBV11-3	TRBD2	TRBJ2-1	NA	TGTGCCAGCAGCTTTACAGCCCTTAGCGGGAGCTCCTACAATGAGCAGTTCTTC	CASSFTALSGSSYNEQFF
TRBV7-8	NA	TRBJ2-4	NA	TGTGCCAGCAGCCCAAGGAGGCTTAGCGTCAAAAACATTCAGTACTTC	CASSPRRLSVKNIQYF
TRBV4-1	NA	TRBJ2-7	few	TGCGCCAGCAGCCAAGAACCGGGACATCACTACGAGCAGTACTTC	CASSQEPGHHYEQYF
TRBV4-1	NA	TRBJ1-3	NA	TGCGCCAGCAGCCAAGGGCAGGGAGAAGGAAACACCATATATTTT	CASSQGQGEGNTIYF
TRBV27	NA	TRBJ2-7	few	TGTGCCAGCGCTGGGAGGAGCTACGAGCAGTACTTC	CASAGRSYEQYF
TRBV6-6	NA	TRBJ2-7	NA	TGTGCCAGCAGTTACTCGAGTTCCTACGAGCAGTACTTC	CASSYSSSYEQYF
TRBV6-4	TRBD2	TRBJ2-1	many	TGTGCCAGCAGTATGACTAGCGGGCAGGTGGGCGAGCAGTTCTTC	CASSMTSGQVGEQFF
TRBV27	NA	TRBJ1-1	many	TGTGCCAGCAGCGCCTCGACAGAGAACACTGAAGCTTTCTTT	CASSASTENTEAFF
TRBV6-6	TRBD2	TRBJ2-7	NA	TGTGCCAGCAGTTACTCGGTGGTAGCGGGAGAGCAGTACTTC	CASSYSVVAGEQYF
TRBV2	NA	TRBJ2-2	NA	TGTGCCAGCGGACCGACTGCCGGGGAGCTGTTTTTT	CASGPTAGELFF
TRBV4-1	NA	TRBJ2-7	once	TGCGCCAGCAGCCCCGGCGGGACGGGGTCATACGAGCAGTACTTC	CASSPGGTGSYEQYF
TRBV4-1	NA	TRBJ2-6	NA	TGCGCCAGCAGCCAAGGGGTCTTTCAAAGGGGCCCACTCTCTGGGGCCAACGTCCTGACTTTC	CASSQGVFQRGPLSGANVLTF
TRBV27	NA	TRBJ2-1	NA	TGTGCCAGCAGTTTAAGGAAGGGCTCCTACAATGAGCAGTTCTTC	CASSLRKGSYNEQFF
TRBV15	TRBD2	TRBJ2-7	many	TGTGCCACCAGCAATGGACTAGCGGGTGCCTACGAGCAGTACTTC	CATSNGLAGAYEQYF
TRBV11-2	NA	TRBJ2-7	NA	TGTGCCAGCAGCTTAGATGAGGAACAGGGAAGTTTGGAGCAGTACTTC	CASSLDEEQGSLEQYF
TRBV7-9	TRBD1	TRBJ2-6	once	TGTGCCAGCAGCTCGGGACAGAAAATTAGATCTGGGGCCAACGTCCTGACTTTC	CASSSGQKIRSGANVLTF
TRBV9	TRBD2	TRBJ2-3	few	TGTGCCAGCAGCCCACGAGGGACTACTGCACTCACAGATACGCAGTATTTT	CASSPRGTTALTDTQYF
TRBV25-1	NA	TRBJ2-5	many	TGTGCCAGCAGTGATCAGGGGTACCGAGAGACCCAGTACTTC	CASSDQGYRETQYF